This note documents a single T cell receptor beta chain sequence. The repertoire was sequenced with immunoSEQ multiplex PCR; TCRdb's copy has only in-frame clones and lacks some. The sample includes some 24,000 clones, about 88% of them seen just once. Germline values: CDR1 SGHRS, CDR2 YFSETQ. V lost 4 bases to trimming and J lost 5 bases, with 21 bases between them. This CDR3 has 16 residues. This entry comes from a study of PD-1 blockade in classical Hodgkin lymphoma. Regarding time point: cycle 4 day 1 (C4D1), after about 6 weeks of nivolumab. All patients experienced relapse after autologous stem cell transplantation, and brentuximab vedotin exposure was variable.

The chain joins TRBV5-1 to TRBJ2-5, with D perhaps TRBD2 (6 bases). This specimen was peripheral blood mononuclear cells (PBMCs), taken before the fourth cycle of nivolumab. This TCR came from a human donor with classical Hodgkin lymphoma. The CDR3 DNA follows: TGCGCCAGCAGCCCCCCACCCGGGACGGGACTGGAGACCCAGTACTTC. Amino acids: CASSPPPGTGLETQYF.